The sequence of this TCR beta chain was determined in a study of control samples from healthy donors and cancer patients. This clone was detected once. Assay used: immunoSEQ multiplex PCR; TCRdb lists only in-frame clones, some missing. The table shows some 410,000 clones, with around 90% occurring only once. Trimming shortened V by 4 bases and J by 10 bases, and 8 bases separated the two germline ends. The V gene's germline CDR1 is MNHEY and CDR2 SVGAGI. The CDR3 loop spans 12 amino acids. This receptor was taken from a man aged 35 to 55 with head and neck cancer. The chain links TRBV6-5 to TRBJ1-6; no reliable D call. The sample taken for sequencing was PBMCs. For the CDR3, the DNA is TGTGCCAGCAGTTTCGCACAATCACCCCTCCACTTT. It encodes CASSFAQSPLHF.